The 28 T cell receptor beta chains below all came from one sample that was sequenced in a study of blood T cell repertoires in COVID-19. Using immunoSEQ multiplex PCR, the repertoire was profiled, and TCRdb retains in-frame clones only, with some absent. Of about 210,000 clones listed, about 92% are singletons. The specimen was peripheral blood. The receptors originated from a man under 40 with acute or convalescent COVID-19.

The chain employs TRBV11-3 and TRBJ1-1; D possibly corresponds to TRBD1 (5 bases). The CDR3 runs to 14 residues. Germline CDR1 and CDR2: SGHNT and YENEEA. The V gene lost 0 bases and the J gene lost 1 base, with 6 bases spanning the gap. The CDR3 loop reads CASSLEGPNTEAFF. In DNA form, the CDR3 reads TGTGCCAGCAGCTTAGAGGGGCCGAACACTGAAGCTTTCTTT.

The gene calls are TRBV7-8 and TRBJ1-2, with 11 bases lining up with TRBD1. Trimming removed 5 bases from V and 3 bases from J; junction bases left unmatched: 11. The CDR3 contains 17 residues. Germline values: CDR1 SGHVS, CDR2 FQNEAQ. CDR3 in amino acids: CASSVVGRTGGDYGYTF. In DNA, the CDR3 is TGTGCCAGCAGCGTAGTGGGGAGGACAGGGGGCGACTATGGCTACACCTTC.

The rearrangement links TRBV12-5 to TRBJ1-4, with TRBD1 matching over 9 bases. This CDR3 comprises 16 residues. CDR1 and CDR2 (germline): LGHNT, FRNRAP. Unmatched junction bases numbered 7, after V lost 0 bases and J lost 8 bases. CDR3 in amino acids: CASGLVAGTGKEKLFF. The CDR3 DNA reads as TGTGCTAGTGGTTTGGTAGCCGGGACAGGGAAAGAAAAACTGTTTTTT.

The CDR3 coding sequence is TGTGCCTGCGCCGTTAACTATGGCTACACCTTC. Its translation: CACAVNYGYTF. The V gene is TRBV28, the J gene TRBJ1-2; no firm D call. Per germline, CDR1 MDHEN and CDR2 SYDVKM. V dropped 11 bases and J dropped 1 base, with 8 bases sitting between them. This CDR3 has 11 amino acids.

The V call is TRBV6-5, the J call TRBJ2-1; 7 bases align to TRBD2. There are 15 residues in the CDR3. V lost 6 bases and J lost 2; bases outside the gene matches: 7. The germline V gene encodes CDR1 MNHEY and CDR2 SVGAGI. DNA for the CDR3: TGTGCCAGCAGACTAAGCGGGGCCACCTACAATGAGCAGTTCTTC. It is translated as CASRLSGATYNEQFF.

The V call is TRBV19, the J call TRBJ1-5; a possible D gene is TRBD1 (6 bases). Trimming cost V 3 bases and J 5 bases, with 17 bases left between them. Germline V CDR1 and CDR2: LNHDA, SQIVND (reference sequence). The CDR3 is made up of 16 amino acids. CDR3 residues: CASSIDPQGRYQPQHF. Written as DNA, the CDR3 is TGTGCCAGTAGTATCGATCCACAGGGCCGTTATCAGCCCCAGCATTTT.

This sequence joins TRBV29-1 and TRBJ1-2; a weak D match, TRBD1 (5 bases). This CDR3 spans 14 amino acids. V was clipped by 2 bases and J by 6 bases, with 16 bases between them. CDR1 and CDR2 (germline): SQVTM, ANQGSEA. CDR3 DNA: TGCAGCGTTGAACAAATGGCCCGGGGGGATGGCTACACCTTC. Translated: CSVEQMARGDGYTF.

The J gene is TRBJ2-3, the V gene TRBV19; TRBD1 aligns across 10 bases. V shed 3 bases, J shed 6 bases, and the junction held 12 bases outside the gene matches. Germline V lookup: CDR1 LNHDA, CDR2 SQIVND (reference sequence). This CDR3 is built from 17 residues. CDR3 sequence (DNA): TGTGCCAGTAGTATTGTCTTGTTGGGGACAGGGGATGATACGCAGTATTTT. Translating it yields CASSIVLLGTGDDTQYF.

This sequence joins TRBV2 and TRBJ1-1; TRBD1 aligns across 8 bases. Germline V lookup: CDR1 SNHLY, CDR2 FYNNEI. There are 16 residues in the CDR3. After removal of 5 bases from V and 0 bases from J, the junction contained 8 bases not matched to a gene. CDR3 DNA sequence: TGTGCCAGCAGTCCCGGACAGGGCCTCATGAACACTGAAGCTTTCTTT. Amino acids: CASSPGQGLMNTEAFF. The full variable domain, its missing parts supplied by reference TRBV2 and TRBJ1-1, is EPEVTQTPSHQVTQMGQEVILRCVPISNHLYFYWYRQILGQKVEFLVSFYNNEISEKSEIFDDQFSVERPDGSNFTLKIRSTKLEDSAMYFCASSPGQGLMNTEAFFGQGTRLTVV.

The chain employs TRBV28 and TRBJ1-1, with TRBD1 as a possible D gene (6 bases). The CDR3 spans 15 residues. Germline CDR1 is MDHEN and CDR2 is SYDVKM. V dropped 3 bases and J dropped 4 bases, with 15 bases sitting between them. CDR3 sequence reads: CASSFPAGVTTEAFF. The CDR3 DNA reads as TGTGCCAGCAGTTTCCCTGCAGGGGTGACCACTGAAGCTTTCTTT.

The CDR3 loop reads CATSEVGGASYEQYF. The CDR3 region has the DNA TGTGCCACCAGCGAAGTTGGCGGGGCTAGCTACGAGCAGTACTTC. The chain has TRBV15 and TRBJ2-7, with a tentative D call TRBD2 (6 bases). The V end lost 5 bases, the J end lost 3 bases, and 17 bases lay between the germline ends. CDR1 is LNHNV, CDR2 YYDKDF, per germline (reference sequence). This CDR3 has 15 amino acids.

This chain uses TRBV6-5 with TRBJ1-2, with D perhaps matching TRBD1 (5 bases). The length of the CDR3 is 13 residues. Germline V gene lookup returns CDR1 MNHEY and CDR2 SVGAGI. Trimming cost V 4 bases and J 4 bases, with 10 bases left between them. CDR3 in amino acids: CASSSDTTYGYTF. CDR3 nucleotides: TGTGCCAGCAGTTCGGACACAACCTATGGCTACACCTTC.

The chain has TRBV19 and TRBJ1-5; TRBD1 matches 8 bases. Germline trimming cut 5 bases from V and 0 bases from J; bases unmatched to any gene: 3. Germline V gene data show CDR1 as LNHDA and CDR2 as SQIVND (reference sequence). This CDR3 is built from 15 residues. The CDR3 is CASSRDRPSNQPQHF. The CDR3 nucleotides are TGTGCCAGTAGTCGGGACAGGCCTAGCAATCAGCCCCAGCATTTT.

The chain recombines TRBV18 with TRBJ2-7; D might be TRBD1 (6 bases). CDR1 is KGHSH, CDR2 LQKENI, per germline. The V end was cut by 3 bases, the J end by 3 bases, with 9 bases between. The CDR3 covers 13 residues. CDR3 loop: CASSPGHNYEQYF. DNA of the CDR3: TGTGCCAGCTCACCGGGACACAACTACGAGCAGTACTTC.

The CDR3 nucleotides are TGTGCCAGCAGTCCCGGAGGGGATACGCAGTATTTT. Amino acid sequence: CASSPGGDTQYF. The V and J genes are TRBV5-4 and TRBJ2-3; TRBD2 is a possible D gene (6 bases). V dropped 5 bases and J dropped 6 bases, with 10 bases sitting between them. This CDR3 is built from 12 residues. Germline V gives CDR1 SGHNT, CDR2 YYREEE (reference sequence).

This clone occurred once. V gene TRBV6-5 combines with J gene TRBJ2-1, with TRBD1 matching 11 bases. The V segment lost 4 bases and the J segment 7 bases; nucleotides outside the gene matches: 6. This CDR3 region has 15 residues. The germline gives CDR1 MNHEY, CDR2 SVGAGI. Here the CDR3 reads CASSLDRGRGNEQFF. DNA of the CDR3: TGTGCCAGCAGTTTGGACAGGGGGCGCGGAAATGAGCAGTTCTTC.

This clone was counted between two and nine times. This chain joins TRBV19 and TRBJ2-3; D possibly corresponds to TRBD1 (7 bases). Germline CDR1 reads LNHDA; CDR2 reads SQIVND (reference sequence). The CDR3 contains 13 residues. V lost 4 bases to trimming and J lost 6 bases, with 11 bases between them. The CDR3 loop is CASSTQGGDTQYF. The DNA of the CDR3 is TGTGCCAGTAGTACCCAGGGGGGCGATACGCAGTATTTT.

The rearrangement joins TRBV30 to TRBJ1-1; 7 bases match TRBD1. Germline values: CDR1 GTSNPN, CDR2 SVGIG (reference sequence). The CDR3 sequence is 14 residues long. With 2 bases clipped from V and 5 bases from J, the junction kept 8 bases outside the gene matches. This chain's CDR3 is CAWSTGTAFTEAFF. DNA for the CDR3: TGTGCCTGGAGTACCGGGACAGCCTTTACTGAAGCTTTCTTT.

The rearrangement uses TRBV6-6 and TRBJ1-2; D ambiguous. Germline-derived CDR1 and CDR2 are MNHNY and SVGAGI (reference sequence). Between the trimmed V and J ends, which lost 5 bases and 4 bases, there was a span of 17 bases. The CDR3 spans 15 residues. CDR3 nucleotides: TGTGCCAGCAGTACCCCTTCGGGGTCCCTCTATGGCTACACCTTC. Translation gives CASSTPSGSLYGYTF.

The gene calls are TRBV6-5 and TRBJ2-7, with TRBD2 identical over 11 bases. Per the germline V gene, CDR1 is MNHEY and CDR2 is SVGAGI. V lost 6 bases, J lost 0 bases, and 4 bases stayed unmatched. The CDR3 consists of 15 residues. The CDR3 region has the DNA TGTGCCAGCAGCTCACTAGCGGGGGACTCCTACGAGCAGTACTTC. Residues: CASSSLAGDSYEQYF.

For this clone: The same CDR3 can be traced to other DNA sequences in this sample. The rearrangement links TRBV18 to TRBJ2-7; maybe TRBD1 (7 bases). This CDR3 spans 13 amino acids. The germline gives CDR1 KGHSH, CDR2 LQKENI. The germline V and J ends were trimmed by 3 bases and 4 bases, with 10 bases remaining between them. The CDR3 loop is CASSPAGGYEQYF. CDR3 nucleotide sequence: TGTGCCAGCTCACCTGCAGGGGGGTACGAGCAGTACTTC.

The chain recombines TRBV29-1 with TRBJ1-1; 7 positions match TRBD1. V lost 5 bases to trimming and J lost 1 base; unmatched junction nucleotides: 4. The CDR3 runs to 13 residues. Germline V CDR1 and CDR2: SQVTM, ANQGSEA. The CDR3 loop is CSVRQGENTEAFF. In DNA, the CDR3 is TGCAGCGTTAGGCAGGGGGAGAACACTGAAGCTTTCTTT.

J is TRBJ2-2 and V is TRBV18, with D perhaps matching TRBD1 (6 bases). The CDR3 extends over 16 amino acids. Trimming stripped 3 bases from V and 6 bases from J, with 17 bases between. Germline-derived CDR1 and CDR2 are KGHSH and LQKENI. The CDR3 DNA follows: TGTGCCAGCTCACCTTTCCCCCCAGGGGCTGCCGGGGAGCTGTTTTTT. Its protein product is CASSPFPPGAAGELFF. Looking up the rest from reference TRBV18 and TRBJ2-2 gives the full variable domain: NAGVMQNPRHLVRRRGQEARLRCSPMKGHSHVYWYRQLPEEGLKFMVYLQKENIIDESGMPKERFSAEFPKEGPSILRIQQVVRGDSAAYFCASSPFPPGAAGELFFGEGSRLTVL.

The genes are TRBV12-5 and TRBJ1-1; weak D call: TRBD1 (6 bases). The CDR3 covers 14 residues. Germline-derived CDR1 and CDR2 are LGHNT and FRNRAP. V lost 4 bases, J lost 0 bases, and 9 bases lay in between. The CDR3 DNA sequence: TGTGCTAGTGGTTGGGGGCAGATGAACACTGAAGCTTTCTTT. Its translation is CASGWGQMNTEAFF.

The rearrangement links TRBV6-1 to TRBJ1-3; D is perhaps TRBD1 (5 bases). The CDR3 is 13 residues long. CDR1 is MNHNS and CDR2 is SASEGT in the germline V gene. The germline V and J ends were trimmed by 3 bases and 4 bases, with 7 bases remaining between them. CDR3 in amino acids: CASSDRQGNTIYF. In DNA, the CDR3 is TGTGCCAGCAGTGACCGACAGGGAAACACCATATATTTT.

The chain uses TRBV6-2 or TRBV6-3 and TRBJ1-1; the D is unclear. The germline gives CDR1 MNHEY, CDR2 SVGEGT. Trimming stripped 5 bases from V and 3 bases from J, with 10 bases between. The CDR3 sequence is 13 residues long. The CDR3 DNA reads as TGTGCCAGCAGTATCGGGGAGTACACTGAAGCTTTCTTT. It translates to CASSIGEYTEAFF.

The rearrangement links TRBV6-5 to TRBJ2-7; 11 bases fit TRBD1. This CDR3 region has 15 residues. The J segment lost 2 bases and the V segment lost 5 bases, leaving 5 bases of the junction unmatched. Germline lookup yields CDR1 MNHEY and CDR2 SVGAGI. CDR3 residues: CASSLGTGGTYEQYF. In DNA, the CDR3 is TGTGCCAGCAGTCTTGGGACAGGGGGGACCTACGAGCAGTACTTC.

The CDR3 sequence is CASRVGGLYTF. In DNA, the CDR3 is TGTGCCAGCAGGGTGGGAGGTCTCTACACCTTC. The chain couples TRBV21-1 to TRBJ1-2. TRBV21-1 is listed as a pseudogene. The CDR3 sequence is 11 residues long.